This section outlines one TCR beta chain sequence together with its context. What it binds is unknown. This record belongs to a study of cytomegalovirus exposure and HLA in healthy donors. It was with 60 Vbeta and 13 Jbeta primers that the PCR ran. How the authors handled the data: The count from a later analysis was about 80 million unique TCR beta chains, some 9.9 million of them shared. Generated by immunoSEQ multiplex PCR, the TCRdb table keeps only in-frame clones and is missing some. The V and J calls and clone size come from that table; D and trimming were worked out from the DNA. The profile shows about 110,000 clones, roughly 80% of them singletons. V dropped 10 bases and J dropped 0; count of bases not matched to a gene: 8. This CDR3 has 14 residues. Germline CDR1 and CDR2: SNHLY and FYNNEI. Findings of the study overall: According to an earlier analysis, most TCR beta V segments yielded productive rearrangements about 87% or about 30% of the time. Information on immune exposure was restricted to one variable (CMV serostatus).

The chain couples TRBV2 to TRBJ1-1, with TRBD1 matching 7 bases. The sequenced material came from PBMCs. The TCR comes from a man in his thirties or forties in good health and CMV-seropositive. The CDR3 loop is CAIDREVMNTEAFF. The DNA for the CDR3 is TGTGCCATAGACAGGGAGGTCATGAACACTGAAGCTTTCTTT.